This T cell receptor (beta chain) was obtained from a study of blood T cell repertoires in COVID-19 (dated by TCRdb to 2019 to 2021). Looking at the study overall: Samples from collaborators originated in the United States, Italy and Spain and spanned both the acute and convalescent phases of COVID-19. The prospective study material was composed of cDNA or gDNA derived from T cells, B-cell-depleted T cells, or PBMCs. Deeply sampled blood TCRbeta repertoires from subjects exposed to, actively infected with, or recovered from COVID-19 were included in the dataset. The repertoires were made available in a free public database intended to serve as a resource for research on the immune response to SARS-CoV-2. The samples were drawn from two sources: the first 160 participants of the ongoing ImmuneRACE study, and some 1,300 subjects contributed by 6 global collaborators. Nearly every sample came with metadata listing a de-identified subject ID, COVID-19 status, age in years and sex. Where HLA class I and class II types were available, the types were taken from metadata supplied by the sample provider, not from assay-based typing.

TCRbeta CDR3 regions were amplified from genomic DNA using the immunoSEQ Assay, a bias-controlled multiplex PCR. From the authors' description of their analysis: The number of nucleated cells in each sample was estimated from the amplification of reference gene primers within the assay. To quantify the absolute abundance of each unique TCRbeta CDR3 rearrangement, sequence reads were collapsed and filtered. For each sample, productive Simpson clonality was calculated as the square root of Simpson's diversity index across productive rearrangements. TCRdb obtained this table from immuneACCESS and retained in-frame rearrangements with V and J assigned. These tables miss some clones; where compared with another copy, unresolved V genes account for less than half of the shortfall, and the remainder is unexplained. For V, J and clone size, that table is used; D and trimming come from the DNA. The sample has about 73,000 clones on record, 89% of them singletons. The top ten constitute roughly 9% of the sample.

Here is what the overall study found, with its caveats: The amount of clinical and demographic metadata varied by source and participant and was provided uncurated.

Cut back by 4 bases and 0 bases, the V and J ends lie 12 bases apart. Taken from the germline V gene (reference sequence), the CDR1 and CDR2 loops are LGHDT and YNNKEL. The CDR3 covers 15 residues, taking in both the cysteine and the phenylalanine. Kept here is only the CDR3 DNA, which spans 45 bases and is read in frame from base 1. The collaborating institutions used their own protocols to collect whole blood in K2EDTA tubes. Collaborator samples were shipped for TCRbeta analysis as frozen whole blood, isolated PBMCs, or DNA extracted from either sample type. Comments on this clone: Its antigen is currently not known. No much larger clone is present one base from it, and per-base qualities are unavailable.

The chain is made from TRBV3-1 (or the pseudogene TRBV3-2) and TRBJ1-1; a tentative D match to TRBD1 spans 5 bases. This TCR was recovered from an elderly man with acute or convalescent COVID-19. Source material: peripheral blood. The CDR3 corresponds to CASSLEDSMNTEAFF. The DNA sequence follows: TGTGCCAGCAGCCTCGAAGACAGTATGAACACTGAAGCTTTCTTT.